Listed here are 25 T cell receptor beta chains from one sample, sequenced in a study of cytomegalovirus exposure and HLA in healthy donors. Method: immunoSEQ multiplex PCR; TCRdb's copy keeps in-frame clones and lacks some. The sample contains 120,000 to 150,000 clones, 86% of which appear only once. The material sequenced was PBMCs. Receptors originate from a man younger than 35 in good health and CMV-seronegative.

V gene TRBV19 combines with J gene TRBJ2-7; possible D gene TRBD2, 6 bases. CDR3 size: 13 residues. The V end lost 10 bases, the J end lost 2 bases, and 15 bases lay between the germline ends. Looked up from germline, CDR1 is LNHDA and CDR2 is SQIVND (reference sequence). CDR3 region: CATAGLSTYEQYF. CDR3 DNA sequence: TGTGCCACGGCGGGACTCTCAACCTACGAGCAGTACTTC.

The chain is built from TRBV12-5 and TRBJ1-4; 7 bases line up with TRBD1. The CDR3 spans 13 residues. The junction had 3 bases not matched to a gene; V was cut back by 6 bases and J by 5 bases. Germline V gene lookup returns CDR1 LGHNT and CDR2 FRNRAP. The chain's CDR3 is CASGDRRNEKLFF. CDR3 DNA sequence: TGTGCTAGTGGGGACAGGAGGAATGAAAAACTGTTTTTT.

The genes are TRBV9 and TRBJ2-2; 12 nucleotides line up with TRBD1. The junction had 1 base not matched to a gene; V was cut back by 1 base and J by 6 bases. CDR1 is SGDLS, CDR2 YYNGEE, per germline. The CDR3 extends over 15 amino acids. Written as DNA, the CDR3 is TGTGCCAGCAGCGTATGGGACAGGGGGCCCGGGGAGCTGTTTTTT. Its protein product is CASSVWDRGPGELFF.

The chain employs TRBV6-1 and TRBJ2-3, with 7 bases identical to TRBD2. The junction had 5 bases not matched to a gene; V was cut back by 6 bases and J by 2 bases. The germline V gene has CDR1 MNHNS and CDR2 SASEGT. The length of the CDR3 is 14 residues. In DNA form, the CDR3 reads TGTGCCAGCAGGGCGGGAGCGACCACAGATACGCAGTATTTT. Translated, it gives CASRAGATTDTQYF.

The V gene is TRBV27, the J gene TRBJ2-2; D perhaps matches TRBD2 (5 bases). Germline loops: CDR1 MNHEY, CDR2 SMNVEV (reference sequence). The V and J ends lost 3 bases and 2 bases respectively, with 13 bases between them. The CDR3 loop spans 16 amino acids. CDR3 in DNA: TGTGCCAGCAGTTTCGAGGGAGTGGGAAACACCGGGGAGCTGTTTTTT. Translating it yields CASSFEGVGNTGELFF.

The chain links TRBV10-2 to TRBJ2-4; 7 bases line up with TRBD1. Per germline, CDR1 WSHSY and CDR2 SAAADI. V dropped 6 bases and J dropped 7; count of bases not matched to a gene: 12. The CDR3 is 15 amino acids. The CDR3 is CASSAGRQGRNIQYF. For the CDR3, the DNA is TGCGCCAGCAGCGCCGGTCGACAGGGTAGGAACATTCAGTACTTC.

The rearrangement joins TRBV11-3 to TRBJ2-1, with a possible D match to TRBD1 (6 bases). The CDR3 has 16 residues. Germline CDR1 SGHNT, CDR2 YENEEA. The ends were cut back, 0 bases at V and 4 bases at J, with 13 bases in the middle. In DNA form, the CDR3 reads TGTGCCAGCAGCTTAGAGTGGACAGAACTTTACAATGAGCAGTTCTTC. Protein product: CASSLEWTELYNEQFF.

J is TRBJ1-4 and V is TRBV18; 11 nucleotides align to TRBD1. The CDR3 is 16 amino acids. The V segment lost 5 bases and the J segment 3 bases; nucleotides outside the gene matches: 5. The germline CDR1 and CDR2 sequences are KGHSH and LQKENI. The CDR3 is CASSADRGLPNEKLFF. As DNA, the CDR3 is TGTGCCAGCTCAGCGGACAGGGGGCTACCTAATGAAAAACTGTTTTTT.

The rearrangement links TRBV11-2 to TRBJ2-3; 8 bases are a match to TRBD1. The germline CDR1 and CDR2 sequences are SGHAT and FQNNGV. Trimming removed 1 base from V and 4 bases from J; junction bases left unmatched: 16. This CDR3 comprises 19 residues. This chain's CDR3 is CASSLGRTGWPARADTQYF. In DNA form, the CDR3 reads TGTGCCAGCAGCTTAGGCCGGACAGGGTGGCCCGCACGTGCAGATACGCAGTATTTT. Complete variable domain (other parts from reference TRBV11-2 and TRBJ2-3): EAGVAQSPRYKIIEKRQSVAFWCNPISGHATLYWYQQILGQGPKLLIQFQNNGVVDDSQLPKDRFSAERLKGVDSTLKIQPAKLEDSAVYLCASSLGRTGWPARADTQYFGPGTRLTVL.

The rearrangement uses TRBV6-6 and TRBJ1-2; possible D gene TRBD1, 5 bases. CDR1 MNHNY and CDR2 SVGAGI come from the germline V gene (reference sequence). The CDR3 consists of 13 residues. The V end was cut by 6 bases, the J end by 8 bases, with 16 bases between. The CDR3 region has the DNA TGTGCCAGCAGAACAGCCAGGGAAGACGGCTACACCTTC. It is translated as CASRTAREDGYTF.

The rearrangement uses TRBV15 and TRBJ1-2, with D hard to call. Per germline, CDR1 LNHNV and CDR2 YYDKDF (reference sequence). CDR3 length: 13 residues. V lost 1 base, J lost 3 bases, and 6 bases lay in between. CDR3: CATSRALHYGYTF. The CDR3 DNA reads TGTGCCACCAGCAGAGCCCTCCACTATGGCTACACCTTC.

The rearrangement uses TRBV7-9 and TRBJ1-2; no reliable D call. From germline, CDR1 is SEHNR and CDR2 FQNEAQ (reference sequence). This CDR3 has 13 amino acids. Trimming removed 6 bases from V and 2 bases from J, with 10 bases in between. The CDR3 reads CASRNARNYGYTF. For the CDR3, the DNA is TGTGCCAGCAGAAACGCTAGGAACTATGGCTACACCTTC.

This clone was observed a single time. V is TRBV6-6 and J is TRBJ1-2, with a tentative D call TRBD1 (6 bases). Germline V CDR1 and CDR2: MNHNY, SVGAGI (reference sequence). The CDR3 runs to 13 residues. V was shortened by 7 bases and J by 7 bases, with 16 bases between the two germline ends. The CDR3 loop is CASTLNQGGGYTF. The CDR3, as DNA: TGTGCCAGCACCCTTAACCAAGGGGGTGGCTACACCTTC.

This clone came up many times. The chain has TRBV4-3 and TRBJ1-2; a possible D gene is TRBD1 (5 bases). The CDR3 sequence is 14 residues long. Trimming stripped 4 bases from V and 4 bases from J, with 13 bases between. Germline CDR1 reads LGHNA; CDR2 reads YSLEER. The CDR3 DNA reads as TGCGCCAGCAGCCTCAGCGGGGGAGCCTATGGCTACACCTTC. It yields the protein CASSLSGGAYGYTF.

The chain joins TRBV7-6 to TRBJ2-1, with 8 bases that match TRBD1. Germline V gene data show CDR1 as SGHVS and CDR2 as FNYEAQ. The length of the CDR3 is 19 residues. V trimming: 5 bases; J trimming: 0 bases; junction bases outside the gene matches: 15. DNA for the CDR3: TGTGCCAGCAGCCCCCAAACTTTGGGACAGGTAGCCTCCTACAATGAGCAGTTCTTC. Protein sequence: CASSPQTLGQVASYNEQFF.

The rearrangement links TRBV18 to TRBJ1-3, with 7 bases matching TRBD1. Unmatched junction bases numbered 3, after V lost 1 base and J lost 0 bases. Germline CDR1 KGHSH, CDR2 LQKENI. This CDR3 region has 16 residues. The CDR3: CASSPQGAPSGNTIYF. CDR3 nucleotides: TGTGCCAGCTCACCACAGGGGGCTCCCTCTGGAAACACCATATATTTT.

The chain carries TRBV28 and TRBJ2-7; no clear D. CDR1 MDHEN and CDR2 SYDVKM come from the germline V gene. Trimming removed 4 bases from V and 0 bases from J, with 7 bases in between. The CDR3 contains 13 residues. CDR3 coding DNA: TGTGCCAGCAGTTCCGGGTCCTCCTACGAGCAGTACTTC. Its translation is CASSSGSSYEQYF.

The rearrangement uses TRBV10-1 and TRBJ1-1; D not certain. This CDR3 region has 13 residues. Trimming took off 0 bases at V and 8 bases at J, with 10 bases between the two ends. CDR1 is WNHNN and CDR2 is SYGVQD in the germline V gene (reference sequence). The CDR3 loop is CASSESRDTEAFF. Here the CDR3 DNA reads TGCGCCAGCAGTGAGTCGCGGGATACCGAAGCTTTCTTT.

This clone was picked up one time. The J gene is TRBJ2-5, the V gene TRBV5-4; D possibly corresponds to TRBD1 (7 bases). The CDR3 is 17 residues long. Trimming removed 0 bases at V and 4 bases at J, with 19 bases between. Germline V lookup: CDR1 SGHNT, CDR2 YYREEE (reference sequence). CDR3 protein: CASSLGLQGGAGETQYF. DNA of the CDR3: TGTGCCAGCAGCTTGGGCCTCCAGGGGGGCGCGGGAGAGACCCAGTACTTC.

The CDR3, as DNA: TGTGCCAGCAGCCAGAGGGCTAGCTATTACAATGAGCAGTTCTTC. As protein: CASSQRASYYNEQFF. The chain carries TRBV13 and TRBJ2-1; D is possibly TRBD2 (5 bases). Germline V CDR1 and CDR2: PRHDT, FYEKMQ (reference sequence). The length of the CDR3 is 15 residues. V lost 5 bases, J lost 4 bases, and 15 bases lay in between.

This rearrangement joins TRBV27 to TRBJ1-1; a weak D match, TRBD1 (6 bases). The CDR3 consists of 16 residues. Germline CDR1 and CDR2: MNHEY and SMNVEV (reference sequence). Trimming took off 3 bases at V and 3 bases at J, with 17 bases between the two ends. CDR3 sequence: CASSLGGAMLDTEAFF. CDR3 in DNA: TGTGCCAGCAGTTTGGGGGGGGCAATGTTGGACACTGAAGCTTTCTTT.

The sample holds one count of this clone. This rearrangement joins TRBV9 to TRBJ2-1; D may be TRBD2 (7 bases). This CDR3 is built from 18 residues. Trimming removed 4 bases from V and 7 bases from J, with 27 bases in between. The germline CDR1 and CDR2 sequences are SGDLS and YYNGEE. The CDR3 sequence is CASSNNRDKPSGANEQFF. Written as DNA, the CDR3 is TGTGCCAGCAGCAACAACCGGGACAAGCCTAGCGGAGCTAATGAGCAGTTCTTC.

The V call is TRBV19, the J call TRBJ2-2; 9 nucleotides match TRBD1. Germline CDR1 and CDR2: LNHDA and SQIVND (reference sequence). V was pared by 5 bases and J by 4 bases, with 8 bases of the junction left unmatched. The CDR3 is 16 residues long. As DNA, the CDR3 is TGTGCCAGTAGTTCGATCGGGACAGGGAGCACCGGGGAGCTGTTTTTT. This codes for CASSSIGTGSTGELFF.

The genes are TRBV7-9 and TRBJ2-5; TRBD2 is a possible D gene (5 bases). Germline V gene sequence: CDR1 SEHNR, CDR2 FQNEAQ (reference sequence). Between the trimmed V and J ends, which lost 6 bases and 5 bases, there was a span of 10 bases. CDR3 length: 12 residues. CDR3 loop: CASRGGGETQYF. The CDR3, as DNA: TGTGCCAGCAGGGGCGGCGGGGAGACCCAGTACTTC.

The chain has TRBV9 and TRBJ1-1; 9 bases map to TRBD1. The germline V gene encodes CDR1 SGDLS and CDR2 YYNGEE. There are 15 residues in the CDR3. Losses at the gene ends were 4 bases for V and 6 bases for J; bases not matched to a gene: 10. CDR3 amino acids: CASSTRDRASSEAFF. In DNA, the CDR3 is TGTGCCAGCAGCACCCGGGACAGGGCTTCCTCTGAAGCTTTCTTT.